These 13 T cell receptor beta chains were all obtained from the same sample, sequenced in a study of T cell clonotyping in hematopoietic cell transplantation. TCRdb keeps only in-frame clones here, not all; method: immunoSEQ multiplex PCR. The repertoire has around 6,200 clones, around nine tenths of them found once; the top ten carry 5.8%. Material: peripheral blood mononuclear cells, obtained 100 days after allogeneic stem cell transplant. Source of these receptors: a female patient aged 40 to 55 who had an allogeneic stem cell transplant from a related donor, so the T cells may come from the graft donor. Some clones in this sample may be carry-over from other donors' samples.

CDR3 DNA sequence: TGTGCCAGCAGCTCGGGACTAGTCGGGGCCGGGGAGCTGTTTTTT. Amino acids: CASSSGLVGAGELFF. The chain uses TRBV7-2 and TRBJ2-2; 8 bases align to TRBD2. Trimming cost V 4 bases and J 6 bases; bases outside gene matches: 7. CDR1 and CDR2 from the germline V gene are SGHTA and FQGNSA. CDR3 length: 15 amino acids. Full variable domain (rest looked up from reference TRBV7-2 and TRBJ2-2): GAGVSQSPSNKVTEKGKDVELRCDPISGHTALYWYRQSLGQGLEFLIYFQGNSAPDKSGLPSDRFSAERTGGSVSTLTIQRTQQEDSAVYLCASSSGLVGAGELFFGEGSRLTVL.

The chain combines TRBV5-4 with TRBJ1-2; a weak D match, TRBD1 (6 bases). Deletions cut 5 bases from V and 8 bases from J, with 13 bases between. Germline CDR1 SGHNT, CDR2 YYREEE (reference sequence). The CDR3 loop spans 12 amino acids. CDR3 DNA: TGTGCCAGCAGACAACCACAGGGAGGCTACACCTTC. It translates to CASRQPQGGYTF. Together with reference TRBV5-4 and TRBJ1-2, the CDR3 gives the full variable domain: ETGVTQSPTHLIKTRGQQVTLRCSSQSGHNTVSWYQQALGQGPQFIFQYYREEENGRGNFPPRFSGLQFPNYSSELNVNALELDDSALYLCASRQPQGGYTFGSGTRLTVV.

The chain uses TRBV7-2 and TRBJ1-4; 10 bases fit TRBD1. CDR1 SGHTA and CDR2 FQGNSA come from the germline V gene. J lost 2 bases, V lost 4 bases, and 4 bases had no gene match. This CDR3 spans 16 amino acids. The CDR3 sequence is CASSSTGGSTNEKLFF. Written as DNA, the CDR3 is TGTGCCAGCAGCTCGACAGGGGGCTCGACTAATGAAAAACTGTTTTTT. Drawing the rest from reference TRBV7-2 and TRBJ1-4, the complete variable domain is GAGVSQSPSNKVTEKGKDVELRCDPISGHTALYWYRQSLGQGLEFLIYFQGNSAPDKSGLPSDRFSAERTGGSVSTLTIQRTQQEDSAVYLCASSSTGGSTNEKLFFGSGTQLSVL.

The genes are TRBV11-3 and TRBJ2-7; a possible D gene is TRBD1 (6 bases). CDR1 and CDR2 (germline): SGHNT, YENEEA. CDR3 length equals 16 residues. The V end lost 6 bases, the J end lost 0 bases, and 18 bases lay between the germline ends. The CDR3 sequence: CASSHNRARSSYEQYF. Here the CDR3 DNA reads TGTGCCAGCAGTCACAACAGGGCCAGAAGCTCCTACGAGCAGTACTTC.

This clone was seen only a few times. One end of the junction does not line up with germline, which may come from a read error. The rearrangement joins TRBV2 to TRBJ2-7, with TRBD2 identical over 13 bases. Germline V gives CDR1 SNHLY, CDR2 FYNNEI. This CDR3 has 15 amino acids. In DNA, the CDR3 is TGTGCCAGCAGCGAAGGACTAGCGGGAGTCCGCGAGCAGTACTTC. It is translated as CASSEGLAGVREQYF.

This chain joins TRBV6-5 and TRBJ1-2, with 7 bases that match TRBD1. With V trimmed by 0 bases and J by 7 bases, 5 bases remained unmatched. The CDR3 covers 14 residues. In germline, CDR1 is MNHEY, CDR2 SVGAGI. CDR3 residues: CASSYSGGGSGYTF. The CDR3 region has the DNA TGTGCCAGCAGTTACTCGGGAGGGGGCTCTGGCTACACCTTC.

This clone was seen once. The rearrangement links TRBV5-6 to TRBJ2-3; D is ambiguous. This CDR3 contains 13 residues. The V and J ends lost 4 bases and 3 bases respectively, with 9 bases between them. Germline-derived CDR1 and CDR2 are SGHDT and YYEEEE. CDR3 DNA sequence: TGTGCCAGCAGCCCCCGGGCTACAGATACGCAGTATTTT. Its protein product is CASSPRATDTQYF.

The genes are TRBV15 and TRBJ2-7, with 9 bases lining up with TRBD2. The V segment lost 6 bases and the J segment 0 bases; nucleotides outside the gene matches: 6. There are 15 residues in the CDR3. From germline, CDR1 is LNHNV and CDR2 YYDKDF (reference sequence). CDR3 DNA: TGTGCCACCAGGCTTGGTAGCGGGAGCTCCTACGAGCAGTACTTC. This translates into CATRLGSGSSYEQYF.

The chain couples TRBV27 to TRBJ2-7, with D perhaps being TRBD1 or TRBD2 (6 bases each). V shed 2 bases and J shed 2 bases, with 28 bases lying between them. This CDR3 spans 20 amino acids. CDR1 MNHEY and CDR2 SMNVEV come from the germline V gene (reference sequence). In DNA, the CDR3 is TGTGCCAGCAGTTTAGCCTCCTCGACAGTGGCGGGGTCAGGGGCCTACGAGCAGTACTTC. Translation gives CASSLASSTVAGSGAYEQYF.

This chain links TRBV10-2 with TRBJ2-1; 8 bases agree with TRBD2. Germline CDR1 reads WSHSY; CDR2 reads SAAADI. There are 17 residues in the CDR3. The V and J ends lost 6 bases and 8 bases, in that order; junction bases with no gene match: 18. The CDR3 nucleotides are TGCGCCAGCAGCGAACGAGGAATGGGACTAGGTGGCGATGAGCAGTTCTTC. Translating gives CASSERGMGLGGDEQFF.

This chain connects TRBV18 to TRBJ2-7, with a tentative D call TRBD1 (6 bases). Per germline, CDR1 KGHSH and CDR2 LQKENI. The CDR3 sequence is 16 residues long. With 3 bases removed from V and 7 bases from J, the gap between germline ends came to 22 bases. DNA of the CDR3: TGTGCCAGCTCACCTTTCCCAGGGGCCTCGACGAAGGAGCAGTACTTC. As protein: CASSPFPGASTKEQYF.

CDR3 nucleotides: TGCGCCAGCAGCCAAGATCCGGGGAGGAACACTGAAGCTTTCTTT. This encodes CASSQDPGRNTEAFF. This chain uses TRBV4-3 with TRBJ1-1; no firm D call. CDR1 is LGHNA and CDR2 is YSLEER in the germline V gene. The CDR3 has 15 amino acids. V gave up 0 bases and J gave up 1 base, with 9 bases separating them.

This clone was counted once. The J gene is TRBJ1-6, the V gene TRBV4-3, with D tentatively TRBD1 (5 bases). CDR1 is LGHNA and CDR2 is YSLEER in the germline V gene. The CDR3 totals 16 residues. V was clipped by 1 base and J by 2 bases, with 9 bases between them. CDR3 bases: TGCGCCAGCAGCCAAGCAGGGTCTGCCTATAATTCACCCCTCCACTTT. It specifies CASSQAGSAYNSPLHF.